A single sample gave rise to the 22 T cell receptor beta chains below, sequenced in a study of blood T cell repertoires in COVID-19. Method: immunoSEQ multiplex PCR; TCRdb's copy keeps in-frame clones and lacks some. Among 55,000 to 75,000 clones, roughly 88% were seen once, and the ten largest hold roughly 3.9%. The sequenced material came from peripheral blood. Every receptor here comes from a man in his forties or fifties with active COVID-19.

The gene calls are TRBV5-8 and TRBJ2-1; 8 bases match TRBD2. The CDR3 covers 15 residues. The germline gives CDR1 SGHTS, CDR2 YDEGEE. The J segment lost 4 bases and the V segment lost 4 bases, leaving 7 bases of the junction unmatched. The CDR3 reads CASSLGLVPYNEQFF. The CDR3, as DNA: TGTGCCAGCAGCCTGGGACTAGTACCTTACAATGAGCAGTTCTTC.

The CDR3: CASVGVSGSYEQYF. The CDR3 DNA reads as TGTGCCAGCGTGGGAGTTTCGGGATCCTACGAGCAGTACTTC. The rearrangement uses TRBV6-5 and TRBJ2-7; a weak D match, TRBD2 (5 bases). The CDR3 length is 14 residues. Trimming took 8 bases from V and 1 from J, leaving 15 bases between them. Germline V gives CDR1 MNHEY, CDR2 SVGAGI.

V usage is TRBV2 and J usage is TRBJ1-5, with D unresolved. Germline V gene data show CDR1 as SNHLY and CDR2 as FYNNEI. This CDR3 comprises 13 residues. V lost 5 bases and J lost 3, with 8 bases in between. CDR3 sequence reads: CASSPSYNQPQHF. The CDR3 DNA reads as TGTGCCAGCAGTCCCAGTTACAATCAGCCCCAGCATTTT. Variable domain in full (rest from reference TRBV2 and TRBJ1-5): EPEVTQTPSHQVTQMGQEVILRCVPISNHLYFYWYRQILGQKVEFLVSFYNNEISEKSEIFDDQFSVERPDGSNFTLKIRSTKLEDSAMYFCASSPSYNQPQHFGDGTRLSIL.

This clone was detected only once. V is TRBV7-2 and J is TRBJ2-7, with 9 bases fitting TRBD1. V lost 1 base, J lost 2 bases, and 3 bases stayed unmatched. Per the germline V gene, CDR1 is SGHTA and CDR2 is FQGNSA. The length of the CDR3 is 15 residues. CDR3 bases: TGTGCCAGCAGCTTAGGGGGACAGGGTGCCTACGAGCAGTACTTC. Translation gives CASSLGGQGAYEQYF.

This chain uses TRBV4-2 with TRBJ2-3; 10 bases map to TRBD1. J gave up 6 bases and V 1 base, and 7 bases lay outside the gene matches. CDR3 size: 16 residues. CDR1 is LGHNA and CDR2 is YNFKEQ in the germline V gene. CDR3 amino acids: CASSQVVTTGGDTQYF. As DNA, the CDR3 is TGTGCCAGCAGCCAAGTCGTTACGACAGGGGGCGATACGCAGTATTTT.

The chain is built from TRBV30 and TRBJ1-1; no reliable D call. The CDR3 contains 13 residues. Trimming cost V 0 bases and J 0 bases, with 5 bases left between them. Germline V gene data show CDR1 as GTSNPN and CDR2 as SVGIG (reference sequence). In nucleotides, the CDR3 is TGTGCCTGGAGTGTCCTTATGAACACTGAAGCTTTCTTT. This translates into CAWSVLMNTEAFF.

This chain links TRBV4-3 with TRBJ1-1; D unclear. V shed 0 bases and J shed 11 bases, with 16 bases lying between them. The CDR3 sequence is 14 residues long. Germline CDR1 is LGHNA and CDR2 is YSLEER. The CDR3 is CASSQDRGPEEAFF. DNA of the CDR3: TGCGCCAGCAGCCAAGATCGCGGCCCAGAGGAGGCTTTCTTT.

This clone has only a few counts. The V gene is TRBV10-3, the J gene TRBJ2-2; possibly TRBD2 for D (5 bases). Trimming took off 11 bases at V and 1 base at J, with 11 bases between the two ends. Per the germline V gene, CDR1 is ENHRY and CDR2 is SYGVKD. The CDR3 extends over 13 amino acids. The CDR3 spells CAARELNTGELFF. The CDR3 nucleotides read TGTGCCGCCCGGGAATTGAACACCGGGGAGCTGTTTTTT.

The V and J genes are TRBV3-1 (or the pseudogene TRBV3-2) and TRBJ2-1; 8 nucleotides match TRBD2. CDR3 length: 15 residues. With V trimmed by 3 bases and J by 0 bases, 1 base remained unmatched. The germline gives CDR1 LGHDT, CDR2 YNNKEL (reference sequence). CDR3 in amino acids: CASSHAGGSYNEQFF. The DNA for the CDR3 is TGTGCCAGCAGCCATGCGGGGGGCTCCTACAATGAGCAGTTCTTC.

The chain links TRBV3-1 (or the pseudogene TRBV3-2) to TRBJ1-5, with D uncertain. The V gene lost 2 bases and the J gene lost 0 bases, with 5 bases spanning the gap. CDR1 and CDR2 from the germline V gene are LGHDT and YNNKEL (reference sequence). This CDR3 has 14 residues. CDR3 sequence reads: CASSQSVSNQPQHF. In DNA, the CDR3 is TGTGCCAGCAGCCAATCGGTTAGCAATCAGCCCCAGCATTTT.

This chain links TRBV30 with TRBJ2-2, with a tentative D call TRBD2 (6 bases). The CDR3 contains 15 residues. CDR1 GTSNPN and CDR2 SVGIG come from the germline V gene (reference sequence). Deletions cut 5 bases from V and 5 bases from J, with 18 bases between. The CDR3 reads CAWCPRGIRTGELFF. CDR3 coding DNA: TGTGCCTGGTGCCCCCGGGGGATTAGAACCGGGGAGCTGTTTTTT.

The J gene is TRBJ2-1, the V gene TRBV6-5; no clear D gene. V was pared by 7 bases and J by 6 bases, with 4 bases between. Germline V gene sequence: CDR1 MNHEY, CDR2 SVGAGI. CDR3 length equals 10 residues. In DNA form, the CDR3 reads TGTGCCAGCAATCGCAATGAGCAGTTCTTC. Amino acid sequence: CASNRNEQFF.

The V call is TRBV7-2, the J call TRBJ2-2; 8 nucleotides agree with TRBD2. CDR3 length equals 18 residues. Germline V gene sequence: CDR1 SGHTA, CDR2 FQGNSA. The V segment lost 3 bases and the J segment 6 bases; nucleotides outside the gene matches: 15. CDR3 loop: CASSFPRGGRRGAGELFF. The CDR3 nucleotides read TGTGCCAGCAGCTTTCCTCGCGGGGGCCGGCGGGGGGCCGGGGAGCTGTTTTTT.

The rearrangement uses TRBV5-4 and TRBJ2-5; no firm D call. V was cut by 5 bases and J by 2 bases, with 7 bases left in between. CDR1 SGHNT and CDR2 YYREEE come from the germline V gene (reference sequence). The CDR3 contains 12 residues. CDR3 DNA: TGTGCCAGCAGTCTAGATCAAGAGACCCAGTACTTC. Residues: CASSLDQETQYF.

This chain uses TRBV6-5 with TRBJ1-2; 7 positions match TRBD1. This CDR3 region has 13 residues. V trimming: 5 bases; J trimming: 6 bases; junction bases outside the gene matches: 6. The germline gives CDR1 MNHEY, CDR2 SVGAGI. Here the CDR3 reads CASSRQGFDGYTF. The DNA for the CDR3 is TGTGCCAGCAGTAGACAGGGTTTCGATGGCTACACCTTC.

The chain has TRBV7-3 and TRBJ1-1, with 11 bases matching TRBD1. This CDR3 comprises 15 residues. In germline, CDR1 is SGHTA, CDR2 FQGTGA. V shed 4 bases, J shed 5 bases, and the junction held 6 bases outside the gene matches. CDR3: CASSSDGTGGTEAFF. CDR3 nucleotides: TGTGCCAGCAGCTCTGACGGGACAGGGGGAACTGAAGCTTTCTTT.

The V gene is TRBV10-3, the J gene TRBJ2-7, with D perhaps matching TRBD1 (7 bases). Germline values: CDR1 ENHRY, CDR2 SYGVKD. The V gene lost 8 bases and the J gene lost 1 base, with 15 bases spanning the gap. This CDR3 is built from 14 residues. The CDR3, as DNA: TGTGCCATCGGCGGGACAGCGAGATCCTACGAGCAGTACTTC. It encodes CAIGGTARSYEQYF.

The chain employs TRBV5-1 and TRBJ2-3; a possible D gene is TRBD1 (6 bases). The V and J ends lost 0 bases and 1 base respectively, with 9 bases between them. This CDR3 is built from 15 residues. Germline V gene sequence: CDR1 SGHRS, CDR2 YFSETQ. CDR3 in DNA: TGCGCCAGCAGCTTGGAGGGGGTTGGCACAGATACGCAGTATTTT. Amino acids: CASSLEGVGTDTQYF.

V and J are TRBV6-1 and TRBJ2-1; 12 nucleotides match TRBD2. In germline, CDR1 is MNHNS, CDR2 SASEGT. Trimming took 3 bases from V and 1 from J; bases not matched to a gene: 4. The CDR3 runs 17 residues. As DNA, the CDR3 is TGTGCCAGCAGTGAGGCTAGCGGGGGGGCGTCCTACAATGAGCAGTTCTTC. This gives the protein CASSEASGGASYNEQFF.

Written as DNA, the CDR3 is TGTGCCATCAGAAACACAATTCAAGACAATGAGCAGTTCTTC. This sequence encodes CAIRNTIQDNEQFF. The chain links TRBV10-3 to TRBJ2-1; unclear D gene. This CDR3 contains 14 residues. Germline lookup yields CDR1 ENHRY and CDR2 SYGVKD. V lost 6 bases and J lost 5, with 14 bases in between.

The chain is built from TRBV19 and TRBJ2-1, with 7 bases identical to TRBD2. Germline trimming cut 5 bases from V and 0 bases from J; bases unmatched to any gene: 7. Germline loops: CDR1 LNHDA, CDR2 SQIVND (reference sequence). The CDR3 has 16 residues. The CDR3 bases are TGTGCCAGTAGTCCCGCGGGGGTCCTCTCCTACAATGAGCAGTTCTTC. Its translation: CASSPAGVLSYNEQFF.

CDR3 bases: TGTGCCAGCTCACAACAGGGGGGTTTTTCACCCCTCCACTTT. Encoded protein: CASSQQGGFSPLHF. The J gene is TRBJ1-6, the V gene TRBV18; TRBD1 aligns across 8 bases. The V and J ends lost 4 bases and 9 bases, in that order; junction bases with no gene match: 5. This CDR3 region has 14 residues. Germline V gives CDR1 KGHSH, CDR2 LQKENI.